This T cell receptor beta chain was retrieved from a study of cytomegalovirus exposure and HLA in healthy donors. Study summary: Membership in the Caucasian-associated ancestry cluster was found for 81% of approximately 400 genotyped donors. Study-wide points: In a later analysis, TCR beta V- and J-gene trimming showed a link to a missense DCLRE1C variant. Immune exposure was documented only through CMV serostatus.

Turning to this clone: Its antigen is undetermined. Other DNA sequences of this sample code for an identical CDR3.

The PCR used 60 Vbeta and 13 Jbeta primers. This table comes from immunoSEQ multiplex PCR, and its TCRdb copy is limited to in-frame clones, with some not included. The sample includes under 200,000 clones, over 75% seen only once; the top ten take around 4%. This CDR3 comprises 14 residues. V was clipped by 0 bases and J by 1 base, with 6 bases between them. Germline lookup yields CDR1 SGHRS and CDR2 YFSETQ. The specimen was PBMCs. The TCR was taken from a man aged 40-49 years in good health and CMV-seronegative. V is TRBV5-1 and J is TRBJ2-3; possible D gene TRBD1, 5 bases. The chain's CDR3 is CASSLVRGTDTQYF. Written as DNA, the CDR3 is TGCGCCAGCAGCTTGGTCAGGGGCACAGATACGCAGTATTTT.